These 29 T cell receptor beta chains share one sample of origin, sequenced in a study of molecular identifiers for immune sequencing clone quantification. MiXCR, applied by TCRdb to the PCR reads, yields one record per CDR3 protein. The table has over 90,000 distinct CDR3 sequences, under 40% seen once. Material for sequencing was naive CD8+ T cells from blood, with Jurkat cell RNA spiked in. Subset meaning: FACS-sorted CD8+CD4-CCR7+CD45RA+ naive T cells. The receptors were sampled from a human donor in good health. Some libraries in this study had Jurkat cell RNA spiked in.

The chain is built from TRBV27 and TRBJ2-7; 10 positions agree with TRBD2. V shed 7 bases, J shed 6 bases, and the junction held 6 bases outside the gene matches. CDR3 size: 13 residues. Germline V gene sequence: CDR1 MNHEY, CDR2 SMNVEV (reference sequence). DNA of the CDR3: TGTGCCAGCAAGTGGACTAGCGGTCGCGAGCAGTACTTC. This gives the protein CASKWTSGREQYF.

Worth noting for this clonotype: This may be a read error: a much more frequent sequence differs by one nucleotide. CDR3 DNA: TGTGCCAGCACCCCGGGACAAAAGCCCCAGTACTTC. It specifies CASTPGQKPQYF. The chain links TRBV7-8 to TRBJ2-5, with TRBD1 as a possible D gene (6 bases). The CDR3 covers 12 residues. V lost 7 bases and J lost 9, with 15 bases in between. The germline V gene has CDR1 SGHVS and CDR2 FQNEAQ.

The sample holds a few counts of this clonotype. The rearrangement joins TRBV7-8 to TRBJ2-7; 8 bases line up with TRBD1. This CDR3 region has 14 residues. Germline lookup yields CDR1 SGHVS and CDR2 FQNEAQ. V was clipped by 3 bases and J by 2 bases; unmatched bases: 3. The CDR3 region has the DNA TGTGCCAGCAGCTTGGCAGGGGGCGCCTACGAGCAGTACTTC. Amino acids: CASSLAGGAYEQYF.

This clonotype was counted many times. The CDR3, as DNA: TGTGCCAGCAGCTTGGGTAGCACTACCTACGAGCAGTACTTC. Translating it yields CASSLGSTTYEQYF. The rearrangement joins TRBV5-6 to TRBJ2-7, with D uncertain. Trimming shortened V by 0 bases and J by 2 bases, and 9 bases separated the two germline ends. CDR1 is SGHDT, CDR2 YYEEEE, per germline. The CDR3 length is 14 residues.

The chain has TRBV5-4 and TRBJ2-7; D is unresolved. The CDR3 sequence is 13 residues long. V was trimmed by 2 bases and J by 6 bases, leaving 12 bases between them. From germline, CDR1 is SGHNT and CDR2 YYREEE (reference sequence). The CDR3 loop reads CASSFGRRSEQYF. The CDR3 DNA follows: TGTGCCAGCAGCTTTGGCAGGCGGTCCGAGCAGTACTTC.

Regarding this clonotype: The junction shows a germline mismatch at one end, possibly a read error. The chain employs TRBV28 and TRBJ2-1, with 10 bases fitting TRBD2. CDR1 MDHEN and CDR2 SYDVKM come from the germline V gene. CDR3 length equals 21 residues. CDR3 nucleotides: TGTGCCAGCAGTTTACCTGAGGTGACCGACCATAGCGGGAGGTCCTGCAATGAGCAGTTCTTC. This translates into CASSLPEVTDHSGRSCNEQFF.

This sequence joins TRBV6-4 and TRBJ1-5, with unresolved D. In germline, CDR1 is MRHNA, CDR2 SNTAGT. This CDR3 is built from 13 residues. Trimming pared 0 bases from V and 9 bases from J, leaving 9 bases between. Here the CDR3 DNA reads TGTGCCAGCAGTGACTCGCCGTCGCTGCCCCAGCATTTT. Translating it yields CASSDSPSLPQHF.

The chain is built from TRBV9 and TRBJ1-5, with D unclear. V was cut by 7 bases and J by 2 bases, with 22 bases left in between. The CDR3 is 17 amino acids. Per germline, CDR1 SGDLS and CDR2 YYNGEE. As DNA, the CDR3 is TGTGCCAGCTGCGCCTATGATGGGCCCCAAGGCAATCAGCCCCAGCATTTT. Translated: CASCAYDGPQGNQPQHF. The whole variable domain, filled in from reference TRBV9 and TRBJ1-5, reads DSGVTQTPKHLITATGQRVTLRCSPRSGDLSVYWYQQSLDQGLQFLIQYYNGEERAKGNILERFSAQQFPDLHSELNLSSLELGDSALYFCASCAYDGPQGNQPQHFGDGTRLSIL.

In the case of this clonotype: An end of the junction differs from the germline gene, which may be a read error. V is TRBV20-1 and J is TRBJ1-5, with TRBD1 as a possible D gene (5 bases). CDR3 length: 16 amino acids. CDR1 is DFQATT, CDR2 SNEGSKA, per germline (reference sequence). CDR3 coding DNA: TGCAGTGCTATCTGGGGGGTACTGGGTAGCAATCAGCCCCTGCATTTT. As protein: CSAIWGVLGSNQPLHF.

This clonotype was seen more than once but under ten times. The chain couples TRBV20-1 to TRBJ2-3; 10 nucleotides match TRBD2. The J segment lost 0 bases and the V segment lost 4 bases, leaving 10 bases of the junction unmatched. The CDR3 has 17 residues. Germline-derived CDR1 and CDR2 are DFQATT and SNEGSKA (reference sequence). The chain's CDR3 is CSATHPRTSGSTDTQYF. The DNA of the CDR3 is TGCAGTGCTACTCACCCCAGGACTAGCGGAAGCACAGATACGCAGTATTTT.

In this sample, this clonotype turned up a few times. The J gene is TRBJ2-1, the V gene TRBV6-5; no reliable D call. The germline V gene has CDR1 MNHEY and CDR2 SVGAGI. Deletions cut 6 bases from V and 4 bases from J, with 4 bases between. The CDR3 sequence is 11 residues long. CDR3 DNA sequence: TGTGCCAGCAGGGATTACAATGAGCAGTTCTTC. Its translation is CASRDYNEQFF.

The J gene is TRBJ1-2, the V gene TRBV5-6; possible D gene TRBD1, 5 bases. The CDR3 loop spans 15 amino acids. V lost 4 bases to trimming and J lost 4 bases, with 17 bases between them. Looked up from germline, CDR1 is SGHDT and CDR2 is YYEEEE. The CDR3 bases are TGTGCCAGCAGCCCTATTGGGACTCTTATCTATGGCTACACCTTC. As protein: CASSPIGTLIYGYTF.

Points on this clonotype: A much larger clone sits a single nucleotide away, making a read error possible. The rearrangement joins TRBV2 to TRBJ2-7, with D uncertain. The CDR3 is 14 residues long. Germline-derived CDR1 and CDR2 are SNHLY and FYNNEI. The DNA for the CDR3 is TGTGCCACCTCATCCGACGGAGTAAGCTACGGGCAGTACTTC. Translated, it gives CATSSDGVSYGQYF.

In this sample, this clonotype turned up a few times. The chain recombines TRBV6-6 with TRBJ2-2; D remains ambiguous. V was cut by 7 bases and J by 0 bases, with 9 bases left in between. Germline CDR1 is MNHNY and CDR2 is SVGAGI (reference sequence). This CDR3 comprises 14 residues. The CDR3: CASTLDPNTGELFF. The CDR3 nucleotides read TGTGCCAGCACCCTCGACCCGAACACCGGGGAGCTGTTTTTT.

The J gene is TRBJ2-7, the V gene TRBV2; 8 bases match TRBD2. Germline V gene lookup returns CDR1 SNHLY and CDR2 FYNNEI. The CDR3 contains 16 residues. The V and J ends lost 7 bases and 2 bases, in that order; junction bases with no gene match: 13. The CDR3 sequence is CASTGASGPPTYEQYF. The CDR3 nucleotides read TGTGCCAGCACGGGAGCTAGCGGGCCCCCTACCTACGAGCAGTACTTC.

The sample holds a few counts of this clonotype. The chain carries TRBV2 and TRBJ2-3; D is perhaps TRBD2 (6 bases). Germline CDR1 SNHLY, CDR2 FYNNEI. The length of the CDR3 is 17 residues. V was clipped by 7 bases and J by 0 bases, with 20 bases between them. In DNA form, the CDR3 reads TGTGCCAGCACTACACCGGTGGGTGGAGGGAGCACAGATACGCAGTATTTT. Amino acids: CASTTPVGGGSTDTQYF.

This clonotype was recorded a few times. The chain employs TRBV13 and TRBJ2-7; 10 bases align to TRBD2. The CDR3 sequence is 15 residues long. The germline V gene encodes CDR1 PRHDT and CDR2 FYEKMQ (reference sequence). The V and J ends lost 5 bases and 3 bases, in that order; junction bases with no gene match: 7. This CDR3 reads CASSPMGLASYEQYF. The CDR3, as DNA: TGTGCCAGCAGCCCCATGGGACTAGCGAGCTACGAGCAGTACTTC. The full variable domain, completed using reference TRBV13 and TRBJ2-7, is AAGVIQSPRHLIKEKRETATLKCYPIPRHDTVYWYQQGPGQDPQFLISFYEKMQSDKGSIPDRFSAQQFSDYHSELNMSSLELGDSALYFCASSPMGLASYEQYFGPGTRLTVT.

Details on this clonotype: This may stem from a read error, because a much larger clone lies one nucleotide away. V and J are TRBV28 and TRBJ2-5, with 9 bases matching TRBD2. The junction had 4 bases not matched to a gene; V was cut back by 5 bases and J by 0 bases. The CDR3 contains 15 residues. Germline V gives CDR1 MDHEN, CDR2 SYDVKM. CDR3 loop: CASSISSGNQETQYF. DNA of the CDR3: TGTGCCAGCAGTATCTCTAGCGGGAACCAAGAGACCCAGTACTTC. The full variable domain, with the rest looked up from reference TRBV28 and TRBJ2-5, is DVKVTQSSRYLVKRTGEKVFLECVQDMDHENMFWYRQDPGLGLRLIYFSYDVKMKEKGDIPEGYSVSREKKERFSLILESASTNQTSMYLCASSISSGNQETQYFGPGTRLLVL.

The rearrangement uses TRBV5-6 and TRBJ2-3; D is unclear. Germline V gene sequence: CDR1 SGHDT, CDR2 YYEEEE. The V end lost 4 bases, the J end lost 6 bases, and 12 bases lay between the germline ends. CDR3 length equals 13 residues. CDR3: CASSGDASDTQYF. The CDR3 DNA reads as TGTGCCAGCAGCGGGGATGCGTCCGATACGCAGTATTTT.

Remarks on this clonotype: A read error may be the cause here, since a much bigger clone is one base away. No conserved phenylalanine or tryptophan ends this CDR3, so it is likely a read error. The chain couples TRBV6-1 to TRBJ2-7, with D unresolved. The germline gives CDR1 MNHNS, CDR2 SASEGT. The V end was cut by 2 bases, the J end by 7 bases, with 6 bases between. The CDR3 runs 11 residues. CDR3 nucleotides: TGTGCCAGCAGTGAATTCGGGGAGCAGTACATC. Encoded protein: CASSEFGEQYI.

This clonotype was seen at least ten times. V gene TRBV7-2 combines with J gene TRBJ2-1, with 7 bases that match TRBD1. This CDR3 comprises 14 residues. Trimming cost V 5 bases and J 6 bases; bases outside gene matches: 7. Looked up from germline, CDR1 is SGHTA and CDR2 is FQGNSA. CDR3 sequence: CASSAYRGRNEQFF. The CDR3 bases are TGTGCCAGCAGCGCCTACAGGGGACGCAATGAGCAGTTCTTC.

This clonotype was detected only a few times. The rearrangement links TRBV20-1 to TRBJ2-7; perhaps TRBD1 as D (7 bases). From germline, CDR1 is DFQATT and CDR2 SNEGSKA (reference sequence). This CDR3 is built from 14 residues. The V end lost 0 bases, the J end lost 5 bases, and 14 bases lay between the germline ends. The CDR3 here is CSARDARGDDEQYF. CDR3 bases: TGCAGTGCTAGAGATGCCAGGGGGGACGACGAGCAGTACTTC.

This chain uses TRBV28 with TRBJ1-5, with TRBD1 as a possible D gene (5 bases). The CDR3 extends over 14 amino acids. The germline V and J ends were trimmed by 6 bases and 0 bases, with 9 bases remaining between them. The V gene's germline CDR1 is MDHEN and CDR2 SYDVKM. The CDR3 coding sequence is TGTGCCAGCAGCACCACAGGTAGCAATCAGCCCCAGCATTTT. Amino acid sequence: CASSTTGSNQPQHF. The whole variable domain, filled in from reference TRBV28 and TRBJ1-5, reads DVKVTQSSRYLVKRTGEKVFLECVQDMDHENMFWYRQDPGLGLRLIYFSYDVKMKEKGDIPEGYSVSREKKERFSLILESASTNQTSMYLCASSTTGSNQPQHFGDGTRLSIL.

Only a few counts were recorded for this clonotype. The chain links TRBV20-1 to TRBJ2-7, with a tentative D call TRBD2 (5 bases). Germline V lookup: CDR1 DFQATT, CDR2 SNEGSKA (reference sequence). Trimming took off 3 bases at V and 0 bases at J, with 12 bases between the two ends. CDR3 length: 14 amino acids. This CDR3 is CSASAEGTSYEQYF. The CDR3 region has the DNA TGCAGTGCTAGCGCTGAGGGTACCTCCTACGAGCAGTACTTC.

This chain connects TRBV28 to TRBJ2-6; 8 positions agree with TRBD1. Germline CDR1 reads MDHEN; CDR2 reads SYDVKM. J lost 2 bases, V lost 5 bases, and 8 bases had no gene match. The CDR3 extends over 17 amino acids. CDR3 region: CASSGPGGLAGANVLTF. As DNA, the CDR3 is TGTGCCAGCAGTGGCCCAGGGGGCCTAGCTGGGGCCAACGTCCTGACTTTC. Using reference TRBV28 and TRBJ2-6 for the parts outside the CDR3, the full variable domain is DVKVTQSSRYLVKRTGEKVFLECVQDMDHENMFWYRQDPGLGLRLIYFSYDVKMKEKGDIPEGYSVSREKKERFSLILESASTNQTSMYLCASSGPGGLAGANVLTFGAGSRLTVL.

The chain combines TRBV27 with TRBJ2-7; TRBD2 matches at 8 bases. Germline V gene sequence: CDR1 MNHEY, CDR2 SMNVEV (reference sequence). The CDR3 totals 14 residues. V lost 8 bases and J lost 2; bases outside the gene matches: 8. The CDR3 region has the DNA TGTGCCAGCGCCTACCGAGCGGGAGCCTACGAGCAGTACTTC. As protein: CASAYRAGAYEQYF.

This clonotype was seen a handful of times. The V gene is TRBV4-2, the J gene TRBJ2-7; D call uncertain. The germline V gene encodes CDR1 LGHNA and CDR2 YNFKEQ. The germline V and J ends were trimmed by 3 bases and 3 bases, with 15 bases remaining between them. The CDR3 is 15 residues long. CDR3 coding DNA: TGTGCCAGCAGCCACCGACAAGGGTATGACTACGAGCAGTACTTC. Its translation: CASSHRQGYDYEQYF.

This clonotype was seen a handful of times. V usage is TRBV12-3 or TRBV12-4 and J usage is TRBJ1-5, with D perhaps TRBD1 (6 bases). V was shortened by 3 bases and J by 3 bases, with 12 bases between the two germline ends. The CDR3 covers 15 residues. Here the CDR3 reads CASSLSGGLNQPQHF. CDR3 in DNA: TGTGCCAGCAGTTTGTCCGGGGGCCTCAATCAGCCCCAGCATTTT.

The J gene is TRBJ2-7, the V gene TRBV5-1, with D perhaps matching TRBD1 (6 bases). CDR1 is SGHRS and CDR2 is YFSETQ in the germline V gene. This CDR3 has 15 residues. V lost 6 bases and J lost 2, with 18 bases in between. In DNA, the CDR3 is TGCGCCAGCAAAGTGGACAGTGGAATAACCTACGAGCAGTACTTC. It encodes CASKVDSGITYEQYF.